The 4 T cell receptor beta chains below all came from one sample that was sequenced in a study of early T cells in non-severe SARS-CoV-2 infection. TCRdb fed the 5' RACE reads into MiXCR, producing one record per CDR3 protein. The sample contains fewer than 20,000 distinct CDR3 sequences, under 6.5% of which appear only once. Material for sequencing was whole blood. The source of these receptors is an adult who was a healthcare worker with PCR-confirmed SARS-CoV-2 infection or an uninfected control (not recorded which).

This clonotype was observed at least ten times. The chain couples TRBV4-2 to TRBJ2-7, with unresolved D. CDR3 size: 15 residues. Between the trimmed V and J ends, which lost 0 bases and 0 bases, there was a span of 9 bases. Germline V gene data show CDR1 as LGHNA and CDR2 as YNFKEQ. As DNA, the CDR3 is TGTGCCAGCAGCCAAGATTTGAGCAACTCCTACGAGCAGTACTTC. Translation gives CASSQDLSNSYEQYF.

This clonotype was recorded many times. The V and J genes are TRBV2 and TRBJ1-6; D perhaps matches TRBD1 (6 bases). The CDR3 runs to 16 residues. V lost 6 bases and J 4 bases, leaving 16 bases between the germline ends. Germline V gene data show CDR1 as SNHLY and CDR2 as FYNNEI. For the CDR3, the DNA is TGTGCCAGCAGCCTGGGACACCAGGGGTATAATTCACCCCTCCACTTT. Its protein is CASSLGHQGYNSPLHF.

This clonotype showed up many times. The chain recombines TRBV11-2 with TRBJ2-7, with 8 bases identical to TRBD2. Losses at the gene ends were 4 bases for V and 2 bases for J; bases not matched to a gene: 7. CDR3 length equals 15 residues. Germline V gene sequence: CDR1 SGHAT, CDR2 FQNNGV. The CDR3 spells CASSSPGTSTYEQYF. In nucleotides, the CDR3 is TGTGCCAGCAGCTCCCCCGGGACTAGTACCTACGAGCAGTACTTC.

This clonotype appeared once. No conserved phenylalanine or tryptophan ends this CDR3, so it is likely a read error. The chain recombines TRBV5-1 with TRBJ2-7; 8 nucleotides align to TRBD1. Per the germline V gene, CDR1 is SGHRS and CDR2 is YFSETQ. CDR3 length: 15 amino acids. Germline trimming cut 3 bases from V and 5 bases from J; bases unmatched to any gene: 10. The CDR3 DNA is TGCGCCAGCAGCTCTCTACAGGGGGATCTCCACGAGCAGTACTTG. Translating it yields CASSSLQGDLHEQYL.